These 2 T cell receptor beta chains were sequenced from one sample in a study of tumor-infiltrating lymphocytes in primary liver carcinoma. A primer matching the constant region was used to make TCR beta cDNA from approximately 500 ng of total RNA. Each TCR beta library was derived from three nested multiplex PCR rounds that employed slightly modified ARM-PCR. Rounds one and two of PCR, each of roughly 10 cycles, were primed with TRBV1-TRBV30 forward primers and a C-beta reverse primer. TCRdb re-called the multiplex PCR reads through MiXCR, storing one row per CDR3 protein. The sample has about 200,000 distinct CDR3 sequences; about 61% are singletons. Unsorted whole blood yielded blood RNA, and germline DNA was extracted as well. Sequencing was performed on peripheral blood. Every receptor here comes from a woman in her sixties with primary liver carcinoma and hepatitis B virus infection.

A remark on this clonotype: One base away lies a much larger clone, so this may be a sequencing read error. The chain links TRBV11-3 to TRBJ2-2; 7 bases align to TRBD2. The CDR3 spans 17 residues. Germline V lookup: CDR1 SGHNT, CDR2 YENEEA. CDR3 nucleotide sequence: TGTACCAGCAGCTTAGCGAGGGGCGGGAGCTCGTCCGGGGAGCTGTTTTTT. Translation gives CTSSLARGGSSSGELFF. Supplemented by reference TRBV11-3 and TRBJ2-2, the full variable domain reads EAGVVQSPRYKIIEKKQPVAFWCNPISGHNTLYWYLQNLGQGPELLIRYENEEAVDDSQLPKDRFSAERLKGVDSTLKIQPAELGDSAVYLCTSSLARGGSSSGELFFGEGSRLTVL.

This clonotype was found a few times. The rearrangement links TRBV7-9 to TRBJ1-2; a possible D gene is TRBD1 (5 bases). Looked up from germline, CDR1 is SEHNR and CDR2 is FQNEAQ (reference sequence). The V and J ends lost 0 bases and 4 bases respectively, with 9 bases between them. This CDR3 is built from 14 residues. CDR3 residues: CASSLAVGAYGYTF. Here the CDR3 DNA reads TGTGCCAGCAGCTTAGCCGTCGGGGCCTATGGCTACACCTTC.